This T cell receptor beta chain was recovered during a study of graft-versus-host responses after intestinal transplantation. Whole-study findings and limits: Marrow from the recipient contained GvH clones, some of which had appeared first in ileum or blood. High graft-versus-host to host-versus-graft clonal ratios were seen in allografts of patients with graft-donor T cell macrochimerism.

The repertoire was sequenced with immunoSEQ multiplex PCR; TCRdb's copy has only in-frame clones and lacks some. There are about 3,000 clones in the sample; roughly 30% occur only once, and 5% to 7.5% lies in the top ten. The CDR3 length is 19 residues. V lost 0 bases and J 1 base, leaving 19 bases between the germline ends. The V gene's germline CDR1 is SGHNT and CDR2 YENEEA. Upon completion of the reaction, proliferating CFSE-low responders, both CD3+CD4+ and CD3+CD8+, were sorted. The specimen comprised alloreactive CD4+ T cells from a mixed lymphocyte reaction culture, sampled before transplantation. Subset in this sample: CFSE-low proliferating T cells sorted from approximately six-day pre-transplant mixed lymphocyte reaction (GvH or HvG direction). The V and J genes are TRBV11-3 and TRBJ2-1; possibly TRBD1 for D (6 bases). This receptor was identified in a human patient who was an organ donor for intestinal transplantation. CDR3 loop: CASSLDPPATGFSYNEQFF. The CDR3 region has the DNA TGTGCCAGCAGCTTAGATCCCCCGGCTACAGGGTTTTCCTACAATGAGCAGTTCTTC.